These 29 T cell receptor beta chains were all obtained from the same sample, sequenced in a study of T-cell memory formation after mild COVID-19. TCRdb reprocessed the 5' RACE reads with MiXCR, giving one entry per CDR3 protein. The repertoire has fewer than 400,000 distinct CDR3 sequences, roughly 15% of them found once; the top ten carry under 25%. The sequenced sample was PBMCs or a T cell subset sorted from them (not recorded which). These receptors all come from a man younger than 35 who had mild COVID-19 (a few samples of this study predate the infection). Cell type and time point are not known.

The gene calls are TRBV30 and TRBJ1-4; possible D gene TRBD1, 6 bases. CDR1 is GTSNPN, CDR2 SVGIG, per germline (reference sequence). V lost 5 bases, J lost 5 bases, and 12 bases lay in between. The CDR3 runs to 13 residues. The CDR3 nucleotides are TGTGCCTGGCGGGACAATCTGAATGAAAAACTGTTTTTT. Its protein product is CAWRDNLNEKLFF.

The V gene is TRBV6-2 or TRBV6-3, the J gene TRBJ2-1; D gene uncertain. There are 11 residues in the CDR3. CDR1 and CDR2 from the germline V gene are MNHEY and SVGEGT. V was clipped by 7 bases and J by 3 bases, with 4 bases between them. DNA for the CDR3: TGTGCCAGCAAAGACTACAATGAGCAGTTCTTC. This sequence encodes CASKDYNEQFF.

The genes are TRBV7-9 and TRBJ1-1; D possibly corresponds to TRBD1 (5 bases). CDR1 and CDR2 from the germline V gene are SEHNR and FQNEAQ (reference sequence). The CDR3 sequence is 14 residues long. V dropped 2 bases and J dropped 3 bases, with 10 bases sitting between them. The CDR3 region is CASSLRGSDTEAFF. CDR3 nucleotides: TGTGCCAGCAGCTTAAGGGGATCGGACACTGAAGCTTTCTTT.

The chain carries TRBV29-1 and TRBJ1-5; D is perhaps TRBD1 (6 bases). Per germline, CDR1 SQVTM and CDR2 ANQGSEA. Trimming stripped 6 bases from V and 6 bases from J, with 21 bases between. This CDR3 comprises 15 residues. The CDR3 spells CSVPSTGGSGQPQHF. The CDR3 DNA reads TGCAGCGTCCCATCGACAGGAGGAAGCGGTCAGCCCCAGCATTTT.

This clonotype was detected only a few times. V is TRBV28 and J is TRBJ2-5, with 11 bases matching TRBD2. The V segment lost 1 base and the J segment 11 bases; nucleotides outside the gene matches: 9. This CDR3 is built from 15 residues. Germline CDR1 reads MDHEN; CDR2 reads SYDVKM. CDR3 amino acids: CASSLFSSGGTGQYF. CDR3 bases: TGTGCCAGCAGTTTATTCTCTAGCGGGGGGACGGGTCAGTACTTC.

This clonotype came up many times. The J gene is TRBJ2-2, the V gene TRBV7-9; 8 positions agree with TRBD2. The CDR3 is 16 amino acids. With 8 bases clipped from V and 3 bases from J, the junction kept 11 bases outside the gene matches. The germline V gene encodes CDR1 SEHNR and CDR2 FQNEAQ (reference sequence). The CDR3 nucleotides read TGTGCCAGCGGGGACGTCTCGGGAGGGGACACCGGGGAGCTGTTTTTT. Translated, it gives CASGDVSGGDTGELFF.

This clonotype was observed a few times. The CDR3 nucleotides are TGTGCCTGGATATCAATTTTGGGAGGAGGCTACACCTTC. Protein sequence: CAWISILGGGYTF. The chain recombines TRBV30 with TRBJ1-2; D not certain. This CDR3 comprises 13 residues. V dropped 4 bases and J dropped 8 bases, with 17 bases sitting between them. In germline, CDR1 is GTSNPN, CDR2 SVGIG (reference sequence).

The chain carries TRBV7-2 and TRBJ1-1; D is uncertain. Germline assignment: CDR1 SGHTA and CDR2 FQGNSA. Trimming shortened V by 2 bases and J by 6 bases, and 10 bases separated the two germline ends. There are 13 residues in the CDR3. CDR3 nucleotide sequence: TGTGCCAGCAGCTTATGGTCGGTCCCTGAAGCTTTCTTT. Residues: CASSLWSVPEAFF. The full variable domain, with the rest looked up from reference TRBV7-2 and TRBJ1-1, is GAGVSQSPSNKVTEKGKDVELRCDPISGHTALYWYRQSLGQGLEFLIYFQGNSAPDKSGLPSDRFSAERTGGSVSTLTIQRTQQEDSAVYLCASSLWSVPEAFFGQGTRLTVV.

The CDR3: CASSLGWTADTQYF. DNA for the CDR3: TGTGCCAGCAGCTTGGGATGGACCGCCGATACGCAGTATTTT. This sequence joins TRBV7-2 and TRBJ2-3; D is unresolved. V lost 3 bases, J lost 6 bases, and 13 bases lay in between. The CDR3 contains 14 residues. Germline-derived CDR1 and CDR2 are SGHTA and FQGNSA. Supplemented by reference TRBV7-2 and TRBJ2-3, the full variable domain reads GAGVSQSPSNKVTEKGKDVELRCDPISGHTALYWYRQSLGQGLEFLIYFQGNSAPDKSGLPSDRFSAERTGGSVSTLTIQRTQQEDSAVYLCASSLGWTADTQYFGPGTRLTVL.

This clonotype was observed at least ten times. The rearrangement uses TRBV7-2 and TRBJ2-5, with D maybe TRBD2 (5 bases). The CDR3 covers 14 residues. Trimming stripped 5 bases from V and 1 base from J, with 11 bases between. The V gene's germline CDR1 is SGHTA and CDR2 FQGNSA. CDR3 loop: CASSPRLSQETQYF. The CDR3 DNA reads TGTGCCAGCAGCCCACGACTATCCCAAGAGACCCAGTACTTC.

The J gene is TRBJ2-7, the V gene TRBV7-6; either TRBD1 or TRBD2 may supply D (5 bases each). The ends were cut back, 4 bases at V and 2 bases at J, with 21 bases in the middle. The CDR3 is 17 amino acids. CDR1 and CDR2 from the germline V gene are SGHVS and FNYEAQ. CDR3 DNA: TGTGCCAGCAGCTCACCCCGGGGCGCAGGGCCCGCCTACGAGCAGTACTTC. This sequence encodes CASSSPRGAGPAYEQYF.

The chain combines TRBV5-1 with TRBJ1-1; D ambiguous. V dropped 7 bases and J dropped 1 base, with 11 bases sitting between them. Germline V gene sequence: CDR1 SGHRS, CDR2 YFSETQ. The CDR3 sequence is 13 residues long. CDR3 sequence: CASRPAENTEAFF. The CDR3 nucleotides read TGCGCCAGCCGGCCGGCCGAGAACACTGAAGCTTTCTTT. Supplemented by reference TRBV5-1 and TRBJ1-1, the full variable domain reads KAGVTQTPRYLIKTRGQQVTLSCSPISGHRSVSWYQQTPGQGLQFLFEYFSETQRNKGNFPGRFSGRQFSNSRSEMNVSTLELGDSALYLCASRPAENTEAFFGQGTRLTVV.

This sequence joins TRBV9 and TRBJ1-5; D remains ambiguous. From germline, CDR1 is SGDLS and CDR2 YYNGEE. Trimming took 4 bases from V and 0 from J, leaving 11 bases between them. The CDR3 contains 15 residues. This chain's CDR3 is CASSPDGDSNQPQHF. The CDR3 nucleotides are TGTGCCAGCAGCCCAGACGGCGATAGCAATCAGCCCCAGCATTTT.

V is TRBV5-1 and J is TRBJ2-7, with D unresolved. From germline, CDR1 is SGHRS and CDR2 YFSETQ. This CDR3 is 12 amino acids long. The V end was cut by 4 bases, the J end by 8 bases, with 13 bases between. DNA for the CDR3: TGCGCCAGCAGCGCTCAGAATGTGAAGCAGTACTTC. Protein product: CASSAQNVKQYF.

This clonotype was observed a handful of times. V is TRBV7-3 and J is TRBJ2-2; D is undetermined. Trimming stripped 3 bases from V and 1 base from J, with 9 bases between. The germline gives CDR1 SGHTA, CDR2 FQGTGA. The CDR3 spans 15 residues. The CDR3 spells CASSFGSMNTGELFF. DNA of the CDR3: TGTGCCAGCAGCTTTGGGTCGATGAACACCGGGGAGCTGTTTTTT.

This clonotype turned up a few times. The rearrangement links TRBV12-3 or TRBV12-4 to TRBJ1-2; maybe TRBD1 (6 bases). The CDR3 consists of 12 residues. V was clipped by 5 bases and J by 8 bases, with 12 bases between them. CDR3 region: CASSDGQRGYTF. The DNA for the CDR3 is TGTGCCAGCAGTGACGGACAGAGGGGCTACACCTTC.

The V call is TRBV20-1, the J call TRBJ1-1; no reliable D call. Trimming pared 3 bases from V and 4 bases from J, leaving 9 bases between. CDR1 and CDR2 (germline): DFQATT, SNEGSKA (reference sequence). The CDR3 totals 12 residues. The CDR3 nucleotides read TGCAGTGCTAGCATGTTCGGCACTGAAGCTTTCTTT. Its translation: CSASMFGTEAFF.

V gene TRBV7-9 combines with J gene TRBJ1-1; D uncertain. The germline V and J ends were trimmed by 5 bases and 1 base, with 11 bases remaining between them. The CDR3 is 14 residues long. The germline gives CDR1 SEHNR, CDR2 FQNEAQ (reference sequence). The chain's CDR3 is CASSDRVANTEAFF. The CDR3 DNA reads as TGTGCCAGCAGCGACCGAGTTGCGAACACTGAAGCTTTCTTT.

The chain combines TRBV7-9 with TRBJ2-3, with 8 bases aligning to TRBD2. The CDR3 runs to 14 residues. V lost 7 bases to trimming and J lost 2 bases; unmatched junction nucleotides: 5. The germline V gene has CDR1 SEHNR and CDR2 FQNEAQ (reference sequence). The CDR3 reads CASTTSATTDTQYF. The DNA of the CDR3 is TGTGCCAGCACGACTAGCGCAACCACAGATACGCAGTATTTT.

V is TRBV2 and J is TRBJ2-2; D gene ambiguous. V was cut by 3 bases and J by 9 bases, with 11 bases left in between. The CDR3 consists of 13 residues. The germline CDR1 and CDR2 sequences are SNHLY and FYNNEI. The CDR3 DNA reads as TGTGCCAGCAGTGAGGTAGTGGGAAGGGAGCTGTTTTTT. Translation: CASSEVVGRELFF.

This clonotype has just a few counts. The genes are TRBV6-1 and TRBJ2-4; D not certain. The CDR3 consists of 12 residues. In germline, CDR1 is MNHNS, CDR2 SASEGT. Trimming took off 4 bases at V and 6 bases at J, with 7 bases between the two ends. CDR3 sequence reads: CASSVGGNIQYF. CDR3 coding DNA: TGTGCCAGCAGTGTTGGTGGAAACATTCAGTACTTC.

This clonotype was counted only a few times. CDR3 coding DNA: TGCGCCAGCAGCTTGGATGTGTTTGGGGGCGAGCAGTACGTC. Protein: CASSLDVFGGEQYV. The chain has TRBV5-1 and TRBJ2-7, with D possibly called TRBD1 or TRBD2 (5 bases each). V lost 0 bases and J 6 bases, leaving 13 bases between the germline ends. Germline V lookup: CDR1 SGHRS, CDR2 YFSETQ. This CDR3 is 14 amino acids long.

This clonotype turned up a few times. The chain uses TRBV29-1 and TRBJ2-5; possible D gene TRBD2, 6 bases. CDR1 is SQVTM and CDR2 is ANQGSEA in the germline V gene. CDR3 length: 15 amino acids. Trimming stripped 3 bases from V and 5 bases from J, with 19 bases between. The CDR3 spells CSVEGTPVGGETQYF. CDR3 nucleotides: TGCAGCGTTGAGGGGACTCCCGTTGGTGGGGAGACCCAGTACTTC. The whole variable domain, filled in from reference TRBV29-1 and TRBJ2-5, reads SAVISQKPSRDICQRGTSLTIQCQVDSQVTMMFWYRQQPGQSLTLIATANQGSEATYESGFVIDKFPISRPNLTFSTLTVSNMSPEDSSIYLCSVEGTPVGGETQYFGPGTRLLVL.

This clonotype was seen a few times. This chain links TRBV6-2 or TRBV6-3 with TRBJ2-5; D gene uncertain. Germline CDR1 is MNHEY and CDR2 is SVGEGT. Trimming removed 2 bases from V and 0 bases from J, with 13 bases in between. The CDR3 is 16 amino acids. Here the CDR3 DNA reads TGTGCCAGCAGTTACCCTTTCCGGGTTAACCAAGAGACCCAGTACTTC. This encodes CASSYPFRVNQETQYF.

The V call is TRBV9, the J call TRBJ1-1; no clear D gene. The V and J ends lost 0 bases and 1 base respectively, with 7 bases between them. The CDR3 runs to 14 residues. CDR1 is SGDLS and CDR2 is YYNGEE in the germline V gene. DNA of the CDR3: TGTGCCAGCAGCGTAGAGCCGGGGAACACTGAAGCTTTCTTT. It specifies CASSVEPGNTEAFF. The full variable domain, rest sourced from reference TRBV9 and TRBJ1-1, is DSGVTQTPKHLITATGQRVTLRCSPRSGDLSVYWYQQSLDQGLQFLIQYYNGEERAKGNILERFSAQQFPDLHSELNLSSLELGDSALYFCASSVEPGNTEAFFGQGTRLTVV.

The chain is built from TRBV12-3 or TRBV12-4 and TRBJ2-1; 9 bases are a match to TRBD1. This CDR3 comprises 15 residues. J was trimmed by 5 bases and V by 1 base; bases with no gene match: 3. As DNA, the CDR3 is TGTGCCAGCAGTTTAGGGACAGGGGAACACAATGAGCAGTTCTTC. Its protein is CASSLGTGEHNEQFF.

The rearrangement uses TRBV10-3 and TRBJ2-5; D gene ambiguous. Trimming removed 4 bases at V and 3 bases at J, with 15 bases between. The CDR3 covers 15 residues. Per germline, CDR1 ENHRY and CDR2 SYGVKD. CDR3 in amino acids: CAISVTQREKETQYF. As DNA, the CDR3 is TGTGCCATCAGTGTAACGCAGAGAGAGAAAGAGACCCAGTACTTC.

This clonotype has more than one count but fewer than ten. The chain joins TRBV24-1 to TRBJ1-5, with D possibly TRBD1 on 5 matching bases. The CDR3 totals 15 residues. From germline, CDR1 is KGHDR and CDR2 SFDVKD. V shed 4 bases and J shed 4 bases, with 13 bases lying between them. This chain's CDR3 is CATSDPSDRNQPQHF. The CDR3 coding sequence is TGTGCCACCAGTGACCCTTCCGACAGAAATCAGCCCCAGCATTTT.

The chain carries TRBV18 and TRBJ2-3; D perhaps matches TRBD2 (6 bases). Trimming shortened V by 5 bases and J by 5 bases, and 14 bases separated the two germline ends. The CDR3 length is 14 residues. Germline CDR1 is KGHSH and CDR2 is LQKENI. CDR3 in DNA: TGTGCCAGCTCAAGGGACTCTATCTTAGATACGCAGTATTTT. As protein: CASSRDSILDTQYF. Combining the CDR3 with reference TRBV18 and TRBJ2-3 gives the whole variable domain NAGVMQNPRHLVRRRGQEARLRCSPMKGHSHVYWYRQLPEEGLKFMVYLQKENIIDESGMPKERFSAEFPKEGPSILRIQQVVRGDSAAYFCASSRDSILDTQYFGPGTRLTVL.